This TCR beta chain was retrieved from a study of blood T cells in healthy people across ages. Next came a second PCR, run for about 6 to 12 cycles, which used a sample-barcoded 5' primer along with a J-beta primer mix. TCRdb re-derived calls from the 5' RACE reads in MiXCR, one entry per CDR3 protein. Of 1.5 million to 1.9 million distinct CDR3 sequences in the sample, roughly 43% were seen once. This clonotype was seen more than once but under ten times. The authors drew about 10 milliliters of peripheral blood from each donor. This CDR3 region has 13 residues. CDR1 and CDR2 (germline): DFQATT, SNEGSKA (reference sequence). V was shortened by 3 bases and J by 4 bases, with 10 bases between the two germline ends.

This chain joins TRBV20-1 and TRBJ2-4, with D perhaps matching TRBD1 (6 bases). The TCR comes from a woman aged 18-29 years in good health. Sequencing was performed on blood. The CDR3 loop is CSASGQGKNIQYF. The CDR3 region has the DNA TGCAGTGCTAGCGGTCAGGGGAAAAACATTCAGTACTTC.